Shown below are 24 T cell receptor beta chains from a single sample sequenced in a study of immune heterogeneity within non-small cell lung tumors. Template was bulk tumor genomic DNA, about 620 ng per sample. Several widely spaced biopsies per primary tumor were taken during surgery. Undergoing curative surgery were patients whose non-small cell lung cancer was untreated and newly diagnosed. Multiplex PCR amplified TCR beta CDR3 with 32 V and 13 J primers. TCRdb re-analysed the multiplex PCR reads in MiXCR, keeping a single row per CDR3 protein. The sample has about 4,300 distinct CDR3 sequences; about 25% are singletons. Specimen: lung tumor tissue. The origin of the receptors is a man between 45 and 60 years old with non-small cell lung cancer.

Relative to its sample, this clonotype is medium-sized. The CDR3 coding sequence is TGTGCCAGCAGTTTAAGACAGAACTACGAGCAGTACTTC. Translation: CASSLRQNYEQYF. J is TRBJ2-7 and V is TRBV28; D perhaps matches TRBD1 (5 bases). The CDR3 length is 13 residues. CDR1 is MDHEN and CDR2 is SYDVKM in the germline V gene. The V end lost 2 bases, the J end lost 3 bases, and 8 bases lay between the germline ends.

This clonotype is medium-sized within its sample. The chain has TRBV6-1 and TRBJ2-5, with D perhaps assigned TRBD1 or TRBD2 (6 bases each). V was clipped by 6 bases and J by 0 bases, with 11 bases between them. The CDR3 has 14 residues. The germline V gene has CDR1 MNHNS and CDR2 SASEGT. The CDR3 loop is CASREGVNQETQYF. Here the CDR3 DNA reads TGTGCCAGCAGGGAGGGGGTAAACCAAGAGACCCAGTACTTC.

CDR3 residues: CASSESHSRVHF. The DNA for the CDR3 is TGTGCCAGCAGTGAATCCCATTCACGCGTCCACTTT. This sequence joins TRBV25-1 and TRBJ1-6; D remains unclear. The V end was cut by 1 base, the J end by 17 bases, with 12 bases between. This CDR3 contains 12 residues. CDR1 is MGHDK and CDR2 is SYGVNS in the germline V gene. The full variable domain, with the rest looked up from reference TRBV25-1 and TRBJ1-6, is EADIYQTPRYLVIGTGKKITLECSQTMGHDKMYWYQQDPGMELHLIHYSYGVNSTEKGDLSSESTVSRIRTEHFPLTLESARPSHTSQYLCASSESHSRVHFGNGTRLTVT.

This clonotype was recorded many times. This rearrangement joins TRBV15 to TRBJ2-5; D possibly corresponds to TRBD2 (6 bases). Germline CDR1 and CDR2: LNHNV and YYDKDF (reference sequence). Trimming took off 3 bases at V and 2 bases at J, with 16 bases between the two ends. This CDR3 spans 16 amino acids. The CDR3, as DNA: TGTGCCACCAGCAGCCCCGGAATAGCGGATCAAGAGACCCAGTACTTC. Its protein product is CATSSPGIADQETQYF. Full variable domain (remainder filled in from reference TRBV15 and TRBJ2-5): DAMVIQNPRYQVTQFGKPVTLSCSQTLNHNVMYWYQQKSSQAPKLLFHYYDKDFNNEADTPDNFQSRRPNTSFCFLDIRSPGLGDTAMYLCATSSPGIADQETQYFGPGTRLLVL.

This clonotype is classed as medium-sized (0.01 to 0.1%). The CDR3 sequence is CAWTTGLTDTGELFF. CDR3 in DNA: TGTGCCTGGACCACGGGACTAACAGACACCGGGGAGCTGTTTTTT. The V gene is TRBV30, the J gene TRBJ2-2; 7 bases match TRBD2. CDR3 length: 15 amino acids. The V segment lost 4 bases and the J segment 3 bases; nucleotides outside the gene matches: 8. From germline, CDR1 is GTSNPN and CDR2 SVGIG (reference sequence). The entire variable domain, with the rest obtained from reference TRBV30 and TRBJ2-2, is as follows: SQTIHQWPATLVQPVGSPLSLECTVEGTSNPNLYWYRQAAGRGLQLLFYSVGIGQISSEVPQNLSASRPQDRQFILSSKKLLLSDSGFYLCAWTTGLTDTGELFFGEGSRLTVL.

The chain combines TRBV4-1 with TRBJ1-4, with D possibly being TRBD1 (5 bases). V lost 2 bases, J lost 6 bases, and 7 bases lay in between. The length of the CDR3 is 13 residues. CDR1 is MGHRA and CDR2 is YSYEKL in the germline V gene. The CDR3: CASSQMTDEKLFF. CDR3 DNA sequence: TGCGCCAGCAGCCAAATGACAGATGAAAAACTGTTTTTT.

On this clonotype itself: The junction shows a germline mismatch at one end, possibly a read error. The rearrangement uses TRBV6-4 and TRBJ2-2, with D possibly matching TRBD2 (7 bases). Germline V gene data show CDR1 as MRHNA and CDR2 as SNTAGT. The CDR3 extends over 14 amino acids. The CDR3 spells CARSDGGPNGELFF. The DNA for the CDR3 is TGTGCCAGGAGTGACGGGGGGCCCAACGGGGAGCTGTTTTTT.

This clonotype is medium-sized by share. This rearrangement joins TRBV12-5 to TRBJ2-1, with 8 bases aligning to TRBD1. Germline V gene sequence: CDR1 LGHNT, CDR2 FRNRAP. Trimming removed 7 bases from V and 9 bases from J; junction bases left unmatched: 8. The CDR3 has 13 residues. CDR3 sequence: CASALTGAGEQFF. The CDR3, as DNA: TGTGCTAGTGCCTTGACAGGGGCGGGTGAGCAGTTCTTC. Using reference TRBV12-5 and TRBJ2-1 for the parts outside the CDR3, the full variable domain is DARVTQTPRHKVTEMGQEVTMRCQPILGHNTVFWYRQTMMQGLELLAYFRNRAPLDDSGMPKDRFSAEMPDATLATLKIQPSEPRDSAVYFCASALTGAGEQFFGPGTRLTVL.

Concerning this clonotype itself: It may be a read error: a sequence one base away is much more abundant. The chain combines TRBV28 with TRBJ1-5; D not certain. The germline V gene encodes CDR1 MDHEN and CDR2 SYDVKM. The CDR3 runs 18 residues. The CDR3 protein is CASSSTGSVGYSNKPQHF. The CDR3 DNA is TGTGCCAGCAGTTCCACGGGCTCAGTCGGATATAGCAATAAGCCCCAGCATTTT.

This clonotype was counted many times. The J gene is TRBJ1-1, the V gene TRBV19; D is unclear. The germline gives CDR1 LNHDA, CDR2 SQIVND (reference sequence). V was clipped by 8 bases and J by 3 bases, with 22 bases between them. The CDR3 is 16 amino acids. The CDR3 region has the DNA TGTGCCAGTCGAGGTGGGAGAGCGGGCGGCCACACTGAAGCTTTCTTT. Translating gives CASRGGRAGGHTEAFF.

In this sample, this clonotype turned up many times. The CDR3 is CASSLGPRAAETQYF. The CDR3 bases are TGTGCCAGCAGCTTGGGGCCGCGGGCGGCAGAGACCCAGTACTTC. The rearrangement links TRBV7-6 to TRBJ2-5, with D possibly called TRBD1 or TRBD2 (5 bases each). There are 15 residues in the CDR3. Germline V gene data show CDR1 as SGHVS and CDR2 as FNYEAQ. The germline V and J ends were trimmed by 3 bases and 4 bases, with 15 bases remaining between them.

This clonotype rates as large. The chain carries TRBV27 and TRBJ1-2; tentatively, D is TRBD1 (5 bases). The ends were cut back, 4 bases at V and 4 bases at J, with 10 bases in the middle. The CDR3 is 13 residues long. The germline V gene has CDR1 MNHEY and CDR2 SMNVEV (reference sequence). The chain's CDR3 is CASSSGNFYGYTF. In DNA, the CDR3 is TGTGCCAGCAGTTCAGGGAATTTCTATGGCTACACCTTC.

Regarding this clonotype: A single base separates this from a much larger clone, so it may be a read error. The rearrangement uses TRBV12-3 or TRBV12-4 and TRBJ1-5; D possibly corresponds to TRBD1 (5 bases). This CDR3 has 13 amino acids. The chain's CDR3 is CASSFGGTEPRHF. For the CDR3, the DNA is TGTGCCAGCAGTTTCGGTGGGACTGAGCCCCGGCATTTT.

Remarks on this clonotype: A junction end diverges from the germline sequence, so it may reflect a read error. V and J are TRBV12-3 or TRBV12-4 and TRBJ1-1, with D perhaps matching TRBD1 (5 bases). This CDR3 contains 12 residues. CDR3 sequence (DNA): TGTGCCAGCAGTCTACGGGGGACTGATGCTTTCTTT. Residues: CASSLRGTDAFF.

Concerning this clonotype: A junction boundary mismatches the germline segment, possibly from a read error. For the CDR3, the DNA is TGTGCCAGCAGGGGACAGGGCGCCTATGCCTACACCTTC. Translation gives CASRGQGAYAYTF. This chain links TRBV2 with TRBJ1-2, with 9 bases identical to TRBD1. CDR3 length equals 13 residues. Looked up from germline, CDR1 is SNHLY and CDR2 is FYNNEI.

The rearrangement uses TRBV9 and TRBJ2-3; 7 bases line up with TRBD2. The CDR3 has 15 residues. With V trimmed by 2 bases and J by 3 bases, 6 bases remained unmatched. CDR1 and CDR2 (germline): SGDLS, YYNGEE. The CDR3 spells CASSVAGVQTDTQYF. The DNA of the CDR3 is TGTGCCAGCAGCGTGGCGGGAGTCCAAACAGATACGCAGTATTTT.

Notes on this clonotype: A much larger clonotype is one base distant, so this may be a read error. Since the CDR3 does not end with the conserved phenylalanine or tryptophan, this likely comes from a read error. The rearrangement links TRBV7-2 to TRBJ2-7; D gene unclear. Deletions cut 3 bases from V and 7 bases from J, with 10 bases between. The CDR3 is made up of 12 amino acids. In germline, CDR1 is SGHTA, CDR2 FQGNSA. CDR3 sequence reads: CASSLDRREQYL. The DNA for the CDR3 is TGTGCCAGCAGCTTGGATAGACGAGAGCAGTACTTA.

Remarks on this clonotype: This may come from a read error, since a much larger clone is one base off. The chain combines TRBV10-3 with TRBJ1-1; D not resolved. The CDR3 has 14 amino acids. Germline-derived CDR1 and CDR2 are ENHRY and SYGVKD. Trimming removed 0 bases from V and 2 bases from J, with 7 bases in between. Written as DNA, the CDR3 is TGTGCCATCAGTGAGTCGGTGGACAACACTGAAGCTTTCTTT. It is translated as CAISESVDNTEAFF.

This clonotype is termed medium-sized. The chain couples TRBV2 to TRBJ1-2; 9 bases map to TRBD1. The germline V gene has CDR1 SNHLY and CDR2 FYNNEI. V lost 10 bases to trimming and J lost 6 bases; unmatched junction nucleotides: 12. There are 14 residues in the CDR3. The CDR3 nucleotides are TGTGCCACCCCAAGCAGGACAGGGGAGGATGGCTACACCTTC. Translating it yields CATPSRTGEDGYTF.

By frequency in the sample, this clonotype is medium-sized. The chain combines TRBV12-3 or TRBV12-4 with TRBJ2-3, with a possible D match to TRBD2 (6 bases). CDR3 length: 15 residues. V lost 8 bases and J 0 bases, leaving 15 bases between the germline ends. Here the CDR3 DNA reads TGTGCCAGCGAAAGGGACTCACATAGCACAGATACGCAGTATTTT. Protein sequence: CASERDSHSTDTQYF.

This clonotype is judged medium-sized. The rearrangement joins TRBV6-1 to TRBJ1-1; 7 bases align to TRBD1. The CDR3 loop spans 16 amino acids. J was trimmed by 3 bases and V by 8 bases; bases with no gene match: 15. Germline-derived CDR1 and CDR2 are MNHNS and SASEGT. CDR3 loop: CASRSTGTGRDTEAFF. The CDR3 region has the DNA TGTGCCAGCCGTTCGACAGGGACCGGTCGTGACACTGAAGCTTTCTTT.

This clonotype is judged medium-sized. The chain recombines TRBV27 with TRBJ2-5, with TRBD2 matching 7 bases. CDR1 is MNHEY and CDR2 is SMNVEV in the germline V gene (reference sequence). The CDR3 is 17 amino acids. The V segment lost 3 bases and the J segment 0 bases; nucleotides outside the gene matches: 10. The CDR3 coding sequence is TGTGCCAGCAGTTTGAAGTTCGGGGGGACCTACCAAGAGACCCAGTACTTC. Translating gives CASSLKFGGTYQETQYF.

By its share, this clonotype is medium-sized (0.01 to 0.1%). The chain combines TRBV7-6 with TRBJ2-1; 10 positions agree with TRBD2. The germline CDR1 and CDR2 sequences are SGHVS and FNYEAQ. The CDR3 consists of 15 residues. V was clipped by 5 bases and J by 0 bases; unmatched bases: 1. CDR3 amino acids: CASSASGSSYNEQFF. CDR3 DNA: TGTGCCAGCAGCGCTAGCGGGAGCTCCTACAATGAGCAGTTCTTC.

A remark on this clonotype: A much larger clonotype is one base distant, so this may be a read error. This is likely a read error, given that the CDR3 carries no conserved phenylalanine or tryptophan at its end. This sequence joins TRBV7-3 and TRBJ2-2, with 7 bases matching TRBD1. Unmatched junction bases numbered 7, after V lost 5 bases and J lost 4 bases. The germline CDR1 and CDR2 sequences are SGHTA and FQGTGA. There are 15 residues in the CDR3. Here the CDR3 reads CASSPQGQATGELFS. The CDR3, as DNA: TGTGCCAGCAGCCCACAAGGACAGGCCACCGGGGAGCTGTTTTCT.